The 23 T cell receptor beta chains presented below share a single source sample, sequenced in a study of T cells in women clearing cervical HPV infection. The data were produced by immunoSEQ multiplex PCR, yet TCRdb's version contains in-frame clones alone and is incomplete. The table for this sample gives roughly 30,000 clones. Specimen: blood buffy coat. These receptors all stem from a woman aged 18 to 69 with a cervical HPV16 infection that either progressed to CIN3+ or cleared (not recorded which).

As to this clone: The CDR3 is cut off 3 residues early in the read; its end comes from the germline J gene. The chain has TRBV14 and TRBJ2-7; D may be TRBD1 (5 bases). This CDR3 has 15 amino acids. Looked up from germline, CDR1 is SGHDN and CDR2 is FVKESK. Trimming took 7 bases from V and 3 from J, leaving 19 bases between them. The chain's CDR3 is CASTLSPDKRYEQYF. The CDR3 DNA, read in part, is TGTGCCAGCACCCTCTCCCCGGACAAACGCTACGAG.

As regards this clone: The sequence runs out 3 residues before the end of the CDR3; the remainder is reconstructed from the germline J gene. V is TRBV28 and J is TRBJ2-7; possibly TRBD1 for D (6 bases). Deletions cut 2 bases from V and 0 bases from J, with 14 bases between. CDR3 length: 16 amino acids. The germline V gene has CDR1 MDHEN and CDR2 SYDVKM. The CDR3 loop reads CASSLNPGAGSYEQYF. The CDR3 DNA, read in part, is TGTGCCAGCAGTTTAAACCCAGGGGCAGGCTCCTACGAG.

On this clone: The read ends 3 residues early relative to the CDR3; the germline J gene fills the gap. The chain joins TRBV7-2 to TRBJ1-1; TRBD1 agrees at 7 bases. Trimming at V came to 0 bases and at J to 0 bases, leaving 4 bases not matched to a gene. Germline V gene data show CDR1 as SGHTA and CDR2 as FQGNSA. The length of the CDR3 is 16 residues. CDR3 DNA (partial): TGTGCCAGCAGCTTAGCCCACAGGGGACTGAACACTGAA. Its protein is CASSLAHRGLNTE. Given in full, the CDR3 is CASSLAHRGLNTEAFF.

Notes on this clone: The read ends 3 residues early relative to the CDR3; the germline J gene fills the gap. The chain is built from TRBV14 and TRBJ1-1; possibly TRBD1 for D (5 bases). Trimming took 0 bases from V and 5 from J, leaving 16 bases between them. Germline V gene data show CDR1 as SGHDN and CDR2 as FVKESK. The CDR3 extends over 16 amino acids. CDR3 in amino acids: CASSQELGREGTEAFF. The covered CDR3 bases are TGTGCCAGCAGCCAAGAATTGGGCAGGGAGGGGACTGAA.

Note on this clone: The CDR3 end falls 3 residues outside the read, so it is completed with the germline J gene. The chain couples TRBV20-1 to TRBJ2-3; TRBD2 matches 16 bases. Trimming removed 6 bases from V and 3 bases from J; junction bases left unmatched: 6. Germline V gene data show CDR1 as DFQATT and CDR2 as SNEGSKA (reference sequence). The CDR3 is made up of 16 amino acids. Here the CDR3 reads CSASGLAGGPTDTQYF. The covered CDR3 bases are TGCAGTGCGTCGGGACTAGCGGGAGGGCCGACAGATACG.

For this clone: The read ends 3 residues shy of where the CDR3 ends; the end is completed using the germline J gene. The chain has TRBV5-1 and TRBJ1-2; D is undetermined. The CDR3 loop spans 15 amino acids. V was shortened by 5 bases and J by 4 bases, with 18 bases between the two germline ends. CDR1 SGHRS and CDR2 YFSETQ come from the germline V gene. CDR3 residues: CASSPGEGGIYGYTF. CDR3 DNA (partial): TGCGCCAGCAGTCCCGGGGAGGGAGGGATCTATGGC.

CDR3 DNA, as far as it was read: TGTGCCAGCACCGGAAGTAGCGGGTCGAACACCGGGGAG. Its protein product is CASTGSSGSNTGE. The full CDR3 protein reads CASTGSSGSNTGELFF. The V gene is TRBV2, the J gene TRBJ2-2; 7 positions match TRBD2. From the germline J gene comes the end of the CDR3, since the read stops 3 residues before it. Trimming removed 7 bases from V and 0 bases from J; junction bases left unmatched: 8. In germline, CDR1 is SNHLY, CDR2 FYNNEI. The CDR3 contains 16 residues.

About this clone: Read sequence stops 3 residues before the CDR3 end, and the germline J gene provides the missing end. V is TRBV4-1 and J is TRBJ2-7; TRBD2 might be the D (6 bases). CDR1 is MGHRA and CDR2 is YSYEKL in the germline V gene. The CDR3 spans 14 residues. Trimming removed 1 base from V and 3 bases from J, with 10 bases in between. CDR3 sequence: CASSQALRDYEQYF. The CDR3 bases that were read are TGCGCCAGCAGCCAAGCATTGCGGGACTACGAG.

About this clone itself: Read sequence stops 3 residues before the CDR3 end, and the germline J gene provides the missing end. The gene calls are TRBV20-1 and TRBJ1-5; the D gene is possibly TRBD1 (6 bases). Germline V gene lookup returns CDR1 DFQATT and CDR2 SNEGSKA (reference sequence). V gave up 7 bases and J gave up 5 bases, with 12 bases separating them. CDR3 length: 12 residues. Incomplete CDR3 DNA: TGCAGTGTAGGACAGCCAGATCAGCCC. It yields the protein CSVGQPDQP. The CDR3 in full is CSVGQPDQPQHF.

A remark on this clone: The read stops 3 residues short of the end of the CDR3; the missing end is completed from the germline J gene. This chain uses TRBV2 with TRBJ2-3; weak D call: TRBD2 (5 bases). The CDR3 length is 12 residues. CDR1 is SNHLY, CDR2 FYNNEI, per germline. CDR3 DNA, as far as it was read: TGTGCCAGCAGTGAATTGCTGAGGGCG. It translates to CASSELLRA. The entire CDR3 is CASSELLRAQYF.

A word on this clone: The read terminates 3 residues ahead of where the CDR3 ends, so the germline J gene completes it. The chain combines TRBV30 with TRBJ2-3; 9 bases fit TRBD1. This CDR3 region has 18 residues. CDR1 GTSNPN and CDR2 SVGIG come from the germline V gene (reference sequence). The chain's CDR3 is CAWSVLVPGTGPQETQYF. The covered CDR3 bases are TGTGCCTGGAGTGTACTTGTACCCGGGACAGGGCCGCAAGAGACG.

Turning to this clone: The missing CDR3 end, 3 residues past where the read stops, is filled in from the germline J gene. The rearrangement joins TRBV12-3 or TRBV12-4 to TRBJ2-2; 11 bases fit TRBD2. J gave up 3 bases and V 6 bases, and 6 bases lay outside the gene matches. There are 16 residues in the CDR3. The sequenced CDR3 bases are TGTGCCAGCAGACCGACTAGCGGGACTTACACCGGGGAG. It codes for CASRPTSGTYTGE. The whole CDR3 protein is CASRPTSGTYTGELFF.

This CDR3 is CASSPIAGDGETQYF. CDR3 DNA, as far as it was read: TGTGCCAGCTCACCTATAGCGGGAGATGGAGAGACC. The chain uses TRBV18 and TRBJ2-5; 9 bases are shared with TRBD2. The read ends 3 residues early relative to the CDR3; the germline J gene fills the gap. J gave up 4 bases and V 3 bases, and 6 bases lay outside the gene matches. Germline V gene sequence: CDR1 KGHSH, CDR2 LQKENI. This CDR3 has 15 amino acids.

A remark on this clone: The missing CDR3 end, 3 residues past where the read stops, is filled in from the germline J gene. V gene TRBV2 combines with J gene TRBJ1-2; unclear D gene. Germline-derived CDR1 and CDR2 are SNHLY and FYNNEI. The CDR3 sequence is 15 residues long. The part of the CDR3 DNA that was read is TGTGCCAGCAGTGAATTGGTGGAATACTACAATGAC. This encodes CASSELVEYYND. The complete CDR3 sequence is CASSELVEYYNDYTF.

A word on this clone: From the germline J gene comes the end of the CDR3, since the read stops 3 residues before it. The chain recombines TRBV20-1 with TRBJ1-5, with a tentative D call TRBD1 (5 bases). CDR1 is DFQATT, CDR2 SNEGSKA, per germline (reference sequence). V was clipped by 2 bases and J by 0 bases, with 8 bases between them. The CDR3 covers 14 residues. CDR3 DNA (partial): TGCAGTGCTAGAAAGGGGAATAGCAATCAGCCC. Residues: CSARKGNSNQP. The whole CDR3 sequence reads CSARKGNSNQPQHF.

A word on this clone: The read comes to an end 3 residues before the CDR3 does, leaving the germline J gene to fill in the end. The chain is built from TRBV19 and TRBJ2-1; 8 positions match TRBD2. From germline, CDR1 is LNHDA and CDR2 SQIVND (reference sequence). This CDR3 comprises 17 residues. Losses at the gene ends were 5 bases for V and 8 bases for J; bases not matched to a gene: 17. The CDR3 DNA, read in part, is TGTGCCAGTAGTCCCCTTAGAGGGAGCGGGAGCCTGTATGAG. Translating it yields CASSPLRGSGSLYE. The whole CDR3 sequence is CASSPLRGSGSLYEQFF.

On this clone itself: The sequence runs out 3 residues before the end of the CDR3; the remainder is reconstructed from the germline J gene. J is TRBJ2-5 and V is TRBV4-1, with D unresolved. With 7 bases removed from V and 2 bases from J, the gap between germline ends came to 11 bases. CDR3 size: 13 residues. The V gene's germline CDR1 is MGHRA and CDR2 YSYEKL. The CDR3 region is CASTARLQETQYF. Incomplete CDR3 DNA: TGCGCCAGCACTGCCCGGTTGCAAGAGACC.

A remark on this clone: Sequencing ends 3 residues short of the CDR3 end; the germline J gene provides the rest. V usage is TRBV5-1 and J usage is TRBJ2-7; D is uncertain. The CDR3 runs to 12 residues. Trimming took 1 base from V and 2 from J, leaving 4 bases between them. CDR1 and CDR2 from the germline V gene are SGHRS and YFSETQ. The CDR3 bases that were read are TGCGCCAGCAGCTTGTGGCCCTACGAG. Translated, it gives CASSLWPYE. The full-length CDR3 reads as CASSLWPYEQYF.

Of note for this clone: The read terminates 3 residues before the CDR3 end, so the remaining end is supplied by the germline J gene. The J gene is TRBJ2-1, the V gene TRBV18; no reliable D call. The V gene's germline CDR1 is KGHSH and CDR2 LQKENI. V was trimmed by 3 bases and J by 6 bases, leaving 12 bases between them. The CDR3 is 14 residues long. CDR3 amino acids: CASSPQVVGNEQFF. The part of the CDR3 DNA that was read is TGTGCCAGCTCACCCCAGGTAGTCGGCAATGAG.

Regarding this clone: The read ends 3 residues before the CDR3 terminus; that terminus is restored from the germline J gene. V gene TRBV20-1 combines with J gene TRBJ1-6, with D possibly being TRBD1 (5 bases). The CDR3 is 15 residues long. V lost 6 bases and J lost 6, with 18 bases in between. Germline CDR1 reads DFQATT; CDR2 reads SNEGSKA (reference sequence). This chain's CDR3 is CSAPSQTDSNSPLHF. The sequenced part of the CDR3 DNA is TGCAGTGCCCCCTCCCAGACAGACAGTAATTCACCC.

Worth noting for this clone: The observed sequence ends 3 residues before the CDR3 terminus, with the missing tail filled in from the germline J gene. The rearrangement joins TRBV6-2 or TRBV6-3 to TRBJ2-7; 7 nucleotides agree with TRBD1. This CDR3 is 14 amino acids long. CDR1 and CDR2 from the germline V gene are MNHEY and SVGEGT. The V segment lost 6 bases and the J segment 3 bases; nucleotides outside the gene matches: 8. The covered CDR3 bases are TGTGCCAGCAGCCCACCAAGACAGGGCTACGAG. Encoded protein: CASSPPRQGYE. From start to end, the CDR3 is CASSPPRQGYEQYF.

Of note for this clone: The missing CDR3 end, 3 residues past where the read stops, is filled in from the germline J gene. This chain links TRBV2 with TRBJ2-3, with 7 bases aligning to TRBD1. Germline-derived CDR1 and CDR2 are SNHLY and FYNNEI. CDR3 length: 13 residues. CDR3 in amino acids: CASSEGAGTAQYF. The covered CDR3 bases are TGTGCCAGCAGTGAAGGGGCCGGGACAGCG.

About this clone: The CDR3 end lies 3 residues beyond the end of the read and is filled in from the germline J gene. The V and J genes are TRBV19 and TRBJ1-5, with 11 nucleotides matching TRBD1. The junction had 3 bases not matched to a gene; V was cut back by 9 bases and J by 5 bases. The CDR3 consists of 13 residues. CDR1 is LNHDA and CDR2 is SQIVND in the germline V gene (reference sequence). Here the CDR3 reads CASRDRGDQPQHF. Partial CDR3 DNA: TGTGCCAGCCGGGACAGGGGGGATCAGCCC.